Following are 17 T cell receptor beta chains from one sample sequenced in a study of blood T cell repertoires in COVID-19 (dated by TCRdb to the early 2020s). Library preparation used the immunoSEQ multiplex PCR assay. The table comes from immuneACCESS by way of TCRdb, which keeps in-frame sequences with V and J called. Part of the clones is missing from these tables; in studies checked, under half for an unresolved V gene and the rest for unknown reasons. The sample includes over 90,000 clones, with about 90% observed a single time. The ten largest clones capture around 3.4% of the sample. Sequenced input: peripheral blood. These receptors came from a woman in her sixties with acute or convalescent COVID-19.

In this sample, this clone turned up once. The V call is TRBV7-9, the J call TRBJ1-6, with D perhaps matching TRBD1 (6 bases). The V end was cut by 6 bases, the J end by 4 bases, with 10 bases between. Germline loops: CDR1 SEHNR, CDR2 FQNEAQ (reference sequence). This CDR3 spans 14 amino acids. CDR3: CASRPGTYNSPLHF. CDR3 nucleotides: TGTGCCAGCAGACCCGGGACATATAATTCACCCCTCCACTTT.

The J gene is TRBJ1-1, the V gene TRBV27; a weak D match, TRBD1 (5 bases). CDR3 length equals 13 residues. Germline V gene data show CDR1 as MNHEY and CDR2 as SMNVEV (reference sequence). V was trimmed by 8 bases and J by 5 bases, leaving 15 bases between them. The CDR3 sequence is CASGRGLWTEAFF. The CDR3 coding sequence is TGTGCCAGCGGTAGGGGTTTGTGGACTGAAGCTTTCTTT.

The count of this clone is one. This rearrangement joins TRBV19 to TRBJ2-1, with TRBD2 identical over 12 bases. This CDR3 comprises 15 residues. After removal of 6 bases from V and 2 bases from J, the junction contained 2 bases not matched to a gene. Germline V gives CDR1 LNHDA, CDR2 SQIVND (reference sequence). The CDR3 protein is CASRTSGRTYNEQFF. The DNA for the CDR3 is TGTGCCAGTAGAACTAGCGGGAGGACCTACAATGAGCAGTTCTTC.

CDR3 in amino acids: CAWSTGMGTEAFF. The CDR3 region has the DNA TGTGCCTGGAGCACAGGGATGGGGACTGAAGCTTTCTTT. This chain uses TRBV30 with TRBJ1-1, with D possibly being TRBD1 (6 bases). This CDR3 is 13 amino acids long. Trimming stripped 3 bases from V and 5 bases from J, with 13 bases between. Germline V gene lookup returns CDR1 GTSNPN and CDR2 SVGIG (reference sequence).

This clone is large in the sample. CDR3 sequence (DNA): TGCAGTGCTAGTCGACTAGCGGGGGGGTACACAGATACGCAGTATTTT. This codes for CSASRLAGGYTDTQYF. The chain combines TRBV20-1 with TRBJ2-3; 14 bases are a match to TRBD2. Germline lookup yields CDR1 DFQATT and CDR2 SNEGSKA (reference sequence). The J segment lost 2 bases and the V segment lost 3 bases, leaving 4 bases of the junction unmatched. The CDR3 is 16 residues long.

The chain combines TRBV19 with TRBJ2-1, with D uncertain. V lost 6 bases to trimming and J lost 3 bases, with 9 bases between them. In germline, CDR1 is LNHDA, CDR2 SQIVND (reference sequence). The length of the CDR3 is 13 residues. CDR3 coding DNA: TGTGCCAGTAGACGAAGCGACTACAATGAGCAGTTCTTC. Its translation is CASRRSDYNEQFF.

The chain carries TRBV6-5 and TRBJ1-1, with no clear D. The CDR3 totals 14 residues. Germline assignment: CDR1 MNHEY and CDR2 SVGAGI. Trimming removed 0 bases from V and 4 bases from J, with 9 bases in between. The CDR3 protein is CASSYSTPGTEAFF. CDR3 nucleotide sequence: TGTGCCAGCAGTTACTCGACCCCGGGCACTGAAGCTTTCTTT.

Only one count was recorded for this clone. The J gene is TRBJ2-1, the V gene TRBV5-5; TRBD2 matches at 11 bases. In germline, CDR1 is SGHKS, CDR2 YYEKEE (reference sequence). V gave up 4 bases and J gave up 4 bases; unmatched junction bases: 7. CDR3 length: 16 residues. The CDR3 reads CASSPAGTSGYNEQFF. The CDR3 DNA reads TGTGCCAGCAGCCCCGCCGGGACTAGCGGTTACAATGAGCAGTTCTTC.

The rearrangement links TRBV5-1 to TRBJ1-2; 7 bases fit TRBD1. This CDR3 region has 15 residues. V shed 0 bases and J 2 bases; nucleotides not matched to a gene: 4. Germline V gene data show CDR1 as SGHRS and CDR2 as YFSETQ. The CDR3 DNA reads TGCGCCAGCAGCTTGGCACAGGGGAAGAACTATGGCTACACCTTC. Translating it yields CASSLAQGKNYGYTF.

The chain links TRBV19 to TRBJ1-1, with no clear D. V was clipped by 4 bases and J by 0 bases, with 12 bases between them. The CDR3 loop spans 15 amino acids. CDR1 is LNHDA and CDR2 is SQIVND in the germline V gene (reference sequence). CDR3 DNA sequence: TGTGCCAGTAGTACGCCCCATACATTGAACACTGAAGCTTTCTTT. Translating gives CASSTPHTLNTEAFF.

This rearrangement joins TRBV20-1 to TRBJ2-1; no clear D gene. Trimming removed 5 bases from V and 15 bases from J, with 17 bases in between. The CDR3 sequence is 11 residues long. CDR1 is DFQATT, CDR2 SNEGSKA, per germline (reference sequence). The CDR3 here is CSALSRTLPFF. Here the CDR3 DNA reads TGCAGTGCTCTTTCGCGAACTCTTCCGTTCTTC.

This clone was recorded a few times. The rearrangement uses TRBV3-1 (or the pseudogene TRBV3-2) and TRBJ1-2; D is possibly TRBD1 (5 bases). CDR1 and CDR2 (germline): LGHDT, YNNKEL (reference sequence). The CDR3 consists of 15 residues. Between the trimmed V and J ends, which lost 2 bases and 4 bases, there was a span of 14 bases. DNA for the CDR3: TGTGCCAGCAGCCAATCCGCCACAGGCGCCTATGGCTACACCTTC. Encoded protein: CASSQSATGAYGYTF.

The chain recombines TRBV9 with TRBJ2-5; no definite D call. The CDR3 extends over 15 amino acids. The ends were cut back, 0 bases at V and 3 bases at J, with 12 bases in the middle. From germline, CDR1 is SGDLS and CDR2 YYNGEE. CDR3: CASSVAPSFEETQYF. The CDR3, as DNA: TGTGCCAGCAGCGTAGCCCCCAGTTTCGAAGAGACCCAGTACTTC.

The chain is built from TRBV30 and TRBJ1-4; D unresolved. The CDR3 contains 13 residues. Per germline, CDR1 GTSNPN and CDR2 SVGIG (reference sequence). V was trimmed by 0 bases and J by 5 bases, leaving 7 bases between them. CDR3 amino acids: CAWSVGLNEKLFF. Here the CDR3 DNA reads TGTGCCTGGAGTGTGGGCTTAAATGAAAAACTGTTTTTT.

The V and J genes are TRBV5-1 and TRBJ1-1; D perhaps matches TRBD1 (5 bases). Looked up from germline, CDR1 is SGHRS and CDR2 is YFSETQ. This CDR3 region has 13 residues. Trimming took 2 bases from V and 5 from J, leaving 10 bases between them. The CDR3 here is CASSFLRGTEAFF. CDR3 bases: TGCGCCAGCAGCTTTTTACGGGGGACTGAAGCTTTCTTT.

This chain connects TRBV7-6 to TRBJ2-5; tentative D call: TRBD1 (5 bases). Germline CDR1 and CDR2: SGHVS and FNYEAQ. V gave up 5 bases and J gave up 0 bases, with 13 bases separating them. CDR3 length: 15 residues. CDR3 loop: CASSTGRTYQETQYF. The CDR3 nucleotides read TGTGCCAGCAGCACCGGTCGGACATACCAAGAGACCCAGTACTTC.

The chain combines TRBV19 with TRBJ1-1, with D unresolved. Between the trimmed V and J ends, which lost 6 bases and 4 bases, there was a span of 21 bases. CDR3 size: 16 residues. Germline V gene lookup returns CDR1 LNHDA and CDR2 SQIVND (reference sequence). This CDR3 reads CASSLLWRAVGTEAFF. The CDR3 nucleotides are TGTGCCAGTAGCCTACTTTGGAGGGCCGTGGGCACTGAAGCTTTCTTT.